The source of this T cell receptor beta chain is a study of CD8 T cells in ankylosing spondylitis. General study results and limits: Relatively scarce in peripheral blood, disease-linked clones were CD8+. Matched synovial fluid from ankylosing spondylitis patients was reported to be enriched for disease-linked clones. Some of the motif variants had earlier been found in reactive arthritis patients' fluid and blood. For ankylosing spondylitis blood, a TCR beta motif of 7 or 8 highly homologous variants appeared characteristic.

This CDR3 spans 17 amino acids. With 1 base removed from V and 0 bases from J, the gap between germline ends came to 13 bases. Per germline, CDR1 SEHNR and CDR2 FQNEAQ (reference sequence). 5'-RACE, quantitative and with molecular barcodes, yielded the TCR beta libraries. TCRdb fed the 5' RACE reads into MiXCR, producing one record per CDR3 protein. The table includes some 840,000 distinct CDR3 sequences, about 12% detected once. This clonotype was detected ten times or more. Its antigen is not known. This TCR was sampled from a male donor with ankylosing spondylitis. The chain combines TRBV7-9 with TRBJ1-5, with D perhaps TRBD1 (5 bases). Material: blood, either unsorted or a sorted T cell fraction (not recorded which). The CDR3 spells CASSLVVTEYSNQPQHF. The CDR3 DNA reads TGTGCCAGCAGCTTAGTGGTGACAGAATATAGCAATCAGCCCCAGCATTTT.